This passage covers 25 T cell receptor beta chains from one sample sequenced in a study of T cell changes during pregnancy in multiple sclerosis. Clones were sequenced by immunoSEQ multiplex PCR, and TCRdb holds only the in-frame ones, with some missing. The repertoire holds about 40,000 clones, with 89% as singletons. The material sequenced was CD4+ T cells from peripheral blood mononuclear cells, taken in the first trimester of pregnancy. All receptors derive from a female donor with multiple sclerosis, enrolled in a pregnancy study.

The chain is built from TRBV7-9 and TRBJ2-7; 11 bases align to TRBD1. The CDR3 totals 17 residues. V shed 4 bases and J 7 bases; nucleotides not matched to a gene: 15. Per the germline V gene, CDR1 is SEHNR and CDR2 is FQNEAQ (reference sequence). The chain's CDR3 is CASSSTPFGQGAKEQYF. The CDR3 bases are TGTGCCAGCAGCTCGACTCCATTCGGACAGGGGGCGAAAGAGCAGTACTTC. Full variable domain (missing parts from reference TRBV7-9 and TRBJ2-7): DTGVSQNPRHKITKRGQNVTFRCDPISEHNRLYWYRQTLGQGPEFLTYFQNEAQLEKSRLLSDRFSAERPKGSFSTLEIQRTEQGDSAMYLCASSSTPFGQGAKEQYFGPGTRLTVT.

This rearrangement joins TRBV7-2 to TRBJ2-5, with 7 bases matching TRBD2. Germline assignment: CDR1 SGHTA and CDR2 FQGNSA. V lost 0 bases, J lost 1 base, and 2 bases stayed unmatched. This CDR3 contains 15 residues. CDR3 DNA sequence: TGTGCCAGCAGCTTAGCGGGGGGGGGCCAAGAGACCCAGTACTTC. Translated: CASSLAGGGQETQYF.

V and J are TRBV28 and TRBJ2-5, with D perhaps TRBD2 (5 bases). With 3 bases removed from V and 3 bases from J, the gap between germline ends came to 11 bases. CDR3 length: 14 residues. CDR1 and CDR2 from the germline V gene are MDHEN and SYDVKM. The CDR3 sequence: CASSLRALEETQYF. In nucleotides, the CDR3 is TGTGCCAGCAGTTTGAGGGCCCTAGAAGAGACCCAGTACTTC.

The rearrangement links TRBV18 to TRBJ1-5; 9 bases line up with TRBD1. This CDR3 region has 17 residues. The germline gives CDR1 KGHSH, CDR2 LQKENI. The junction had 14 bases not matched to a gene; V was cut back by 4 bases and J by 7 bases. CDR3 sequence reads: CASSRDQGTGHSQPQHF. Written as DNA, the CDR3 is TGTGCCAGCTCACGCGACCAGGGGACAGGGCATTCACAGCCCCAGCATTTT.

This clone was seen just once. The chain links TRBV11-2 to TRBJ2-3; 8 positions match TRBD2. Losses at the gene ends were 1 base for V and 5 bases for J; bases not matched to a gene: 8. This CDR3 has 16 amino acids. Per the germline V gene, CDR1 is SGHAT and CDR2 is FQNNGV. CDR3 DNA sequence: TGTGCCAGCAGCTTAGTCTCGGGAGGGCATGGAGATACGCAGTATTTT. It translates to CASSLVSGGHGDTQYF.

The rearrangement joins TRBV18 to TRBJ1-4; perhaps TRBD1 as D (6 bases). Trimming left V 3 bases short and J 8 bases short, with 13 bases between. The germline CDR1 and CDR2 sequences are KGHSH and LQKENI. The CDR3 contains 14 residues. CDR3 sequence (DNA): TGTGCCAGCTCACCGGCGGGGGCGGAGGAAAAACTGTTTTTT. As protein: CASSPAGAEEKLFF.

This chain connects TRBV28 to TRBJ1-2; 7 nucleotides match TRBD1. Germline values: CDR1 MDHEN, CDR2 SYDVKM. J was trimmed by 5 bases and V by 8 bases; bases with no gene match: 5. The CDR3 runs 12 residues. The CDR3 DNA reads TGTGCCAGCGGCGAGGGGGCTTATGGCTACACCTTC. This sequence encodes CASGEGAYGYTF.

The sample holds a few counts of this clone. V gene TRBV29-1 combines with J gene TRBJ2-2; 8 nucleotides agree with TRBD2. CDR1 is SQVTM, CDR2 ANQGSEA, per germline. Trimming removed 5 bases from V and 8 bases from J; junction bases left unmatched: 13. The CDR3 is 15 amino acids. CDR3 region: CSVPGLSGSTGELFF. The CDR3 DNA reads as TGCAGCGTTCCCGGCCTGAGCGGGAGTACTGGGGAGCTGTTTTTT.

This chain uses TRBV6-1 with TRBJ2-2, with 9 positions matching TRBD2. The length of the CDR3 is 15 residues. Germline V gene data show CDR1 as MNHNS and CDR2 as SASEGT. Unmatched junction bases numbered 6, after V lost 6 bases and J lost 4 bases. CDR3 protein: CASRGSGRTTGELFF. CDR3 in DNA: TGTGCCAGCAGAGGAAGCGGGAGGACCACCGGGGAGCTGTTTTTT.

This chain uses TRBV7-2 with TRBJ1-1; 8 nucleotides align to TRBD1. Germline assignment: CDR1 SGHTA and CDR2 FQGNSA. After removal of 1 base from V and 7 bases from J, the junction contained 5 bases not matched to a gene. This CDR3 has 14 residues. The CDR3 loop is CASSLEGTGREAFF. The DNA of the CDR3 is TGTGCCAGCAGCTTAGAAGGGACAGGCCGTGAAGCTTTCTTT.

V usage is TRBV7-9 and J usage is TRBJ2-3, with TRBD2 matching 7 bases. The CDR3 contains 17 residues. CDR1 and CDR2 (germline): SEHNR, FQNEAQ (reference sequence). V shed 2 bases and J 1 base; nucleotides not matched to a gene: 9. As DNA, the CDR3 is TGTGCCAGCAGCTTATCATTCGCGCGGGAGCGCACAGATACGCAGTATTTT. Amino acids: CASSLSFARERTDTQYF.

This rearrangement joins TRBV29-1 to TRBJ2-7, with a possible D match to TRBD1 (6 bases). Trimming took off 7 bases at V and 5 bases at J, with 12 bases between the two ends. Per germline, CDR1 SQVTM and CDR2 ANQGSEA. CDR3 size: 11 residues. This CDR3 is CSEMTGDEQYF. The CDR3 nucleotides are TGCAGCGAAATGACAGGAGACGAGCAGTACTTC.

The gene calls are TRBV21-1 and TRBJ2-7; whether TRBD1, the table's D call, matches the DNA was not checked. TRBV21-1 is a listed pseudogene. The CDR3 sequence is 17 residues long. CDR3 amino acids: CASSKERASGHTYEQYF. The CDR3 DNA is TGTGCCAGCAGCAAAGAAAGGGCCTCGGGACACACCTACGAGCAGTACTTC.

Only a few counts were recorded for this clone. The chain recombines TRBV6-4 with TRBJ2-5, with 12 bases that match TRBD2. Looked up from germline, CDR1 is MRHNA and CDR2 is SNTAGT. The CDR3 covers 15 residues. The junction had 2 bases not matched to a gene; V was cut back by 6 bases and J by 0 bases. The CDR3 loop reads CASRRLAGDQETQYF. DNA for the CDR3: TGTGCCAGCAGGCGACTAGCGGGAGACCAAGAGACCCAGTACTTC.

The J gene is TRBJ1-2, the V gene TRBV5-4; 9 nucleotides line up with TRBD1. This CDR3 region has 15 residues. Germline loops: CDR1 SGHNT, CDR2 YYREEE (reference sequence). Trimming at V came to 4 bases and at J to 5 bases, leaving 9 bases not matched to a gene. CDR3 bases: TGTGCCAGCAGCGTCCGGGACAGGGATTTTTATGGCTACACCTTC. Translated, it gives CASSVRDRDFYGYTF.

The chain has TRBV6-1 and TRBJ2-4; 14 bases fit TRBD2. Looked up from germline, CDR1 is MNHNS and CDR2 is SASEGT. The CDR3 has 18 amino acids. With 2 bases clipped from V and 6 bases from J, the junction kept 9 bases outside the gene matches. The CDR3 sequence: CASSESLRLAGGANIQYF. For the CDR3, the DNA is TGTGCCAGCAGTGAATCCCTGAGACTAGCGGGAGGGGCAAACATTCAGTACTTC.

This clone was counted only a few times. The chain links TRBV11-2 to TRBJ1-3; D might be TRBD1 (5 bases). There are 15 residues in the CDR3. V lost 1 base and J lost 4, with 11 bases in between. Per the germline V gene, CDR1 is SGHAT and CDR2 is FQNNGV. The CDR3 is CASSLGLGAGNTIYF. The CDR3 DNA reads as TGTGCCAGCAGCTTAGGACTAGGGGCCGGAAACACCATATATTTT.

This chain links TRBV5-1 with TRBJ2-5; D is undetermined. The V end was cut by 4 bases, the J end by 1 base, with 8 bases between. This CDR3 has 13 amino acids. Germline V gene data show CDR1 as SGHRS and CDR2 as YFSETQ. The CDR3 DNA follows: TGCGCCAGCAGCCCGGGTGCCCAAGAGACCCAGTACTTC. It yields the protein CASSPGAQETQYF.

This clone occurred once. The V and J genes are TRBV28 and TRBJ2-5; TRBD2 agrees at 9 bases. Germline values: CDR1 MDHEN, CDR2 SYDVKM. Trimming removed 6 bases from V and 5 bases from J; junction bases left unmatched: 4. This CDR3 comprises 13 residues. The CDR3, as DNA: TGTGCCAGCAGAACTAGCGGGCCGGAGACCCAGTACTTC. It specifies CASRTSGPETQYF.

The rearrangement uses TRBV27 and TRBJ1-4; D ambiguous. CDR3 size: 12 residues. Germline V lookup: CDR1 MNHEY, CDR2 SMNVEV (reference sequence). V shed 2 bases and J shed 7 bases, with 5 bases lying between them. The CDR3 reads CASSLAGEKLFF. DNA for the CDR3: TGTGCCAGCAGTTTAGCGGGTGAAAAACTGTTTTTT.

This sequence joins TRBV11-3 and TRBJ2-3, with 7 nucleotides matching TRBD1. Trimming at V came to 1 base and at J to 1 base, leaving 5 bases not matched to a gene. This CDR3 contains 16 residues. CDR1 and CDR2 from the germline V gene are SGHNT and YENEEA. The CDR3 bases are TGTGCCAGCAGCTTAGTTCACAGGGGAGGCACAGATACGCAGTATTTT. It specifies CASSLVHRGGTDTQYF.

This clone has a single count. The chain is built from TRBV6-1 and TRBJ2-4; 8 bases line up with TRBD2. Germline V gives CDR1 MNHNS, CDR2 SASEGT. This CDR3 comprises 14 residues. The junction had 12 bases not matched to a gene; V was cut back by 2 bases and J by 15 bases. CDR3 loop: CASSEITGTRILYF. CDR3 DNA: TGTGCCAGCAGTGAAATTACCGGGACTAGAATCCTGTACTTC.

The chain combines TRBV2 with TRBJ2-7; weak D call: TRBD2 (5 bases). The CDR3 is made up of 13 amino acids. Trimming shortened V by 4 bases and J by 6 bases, and 13 bases separated the two germline ends. Germline CDR1 is SNHLY and CDR2 is FYNNEI. The chain's CDR3 is CASSGYRAGEQYF. CDR3 nucleotide sequence: TGTGCCAGCAGTGGGTACCGGGCGGGCGAGCAGTACTTC.

This clone has a single count. The chain has TRBV7-2 and TRBJ1-1, with TRBD1 as a possible D gene (5 bases). This CDR3 region has 13 residues. V gave up 1 base and J gave up 7 bases, with 10 bases separating them. From germline, CDR1 is SGHTA and CDR2 FQGNSA. CDR3: CASSLEGGGEAFF. As DNA, the CDR3 is TGTGCCAGCAGCTTAGAGGGCGGGGGTGAAGCTTTCTTT.

DNA of the CDR3: TGTGCCAGCAGTGAAGGTTGGGGCTTAGCGGGAGAGGAGACAGATACGCAGTATTTT. Its translation is CASSEGWGLAGEETDTQYF. The V call is TRBV2, the J call TRBJ2-3; 9 nucleotides align to TRBD2. The J segment lost 3 bases and the V segment lost 1 base, leaving 14 bases of the junction unmatched. From germline, CDR1 is SNHLY and CDR2 FYNNEI. The CDR3 loop spans 19 amino acids.